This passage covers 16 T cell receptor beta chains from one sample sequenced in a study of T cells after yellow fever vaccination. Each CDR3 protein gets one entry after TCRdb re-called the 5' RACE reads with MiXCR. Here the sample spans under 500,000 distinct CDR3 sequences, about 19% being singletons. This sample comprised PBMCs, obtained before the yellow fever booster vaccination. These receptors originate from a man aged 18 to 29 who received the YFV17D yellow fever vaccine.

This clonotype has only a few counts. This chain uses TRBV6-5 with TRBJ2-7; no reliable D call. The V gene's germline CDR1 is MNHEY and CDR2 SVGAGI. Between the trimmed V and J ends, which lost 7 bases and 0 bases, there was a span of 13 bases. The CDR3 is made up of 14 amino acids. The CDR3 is CASTNSRSSYEQYF. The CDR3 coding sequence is TGTGCCAGCACGAATTCCAGGAGCTCCTACGAGCAGTACTTC.

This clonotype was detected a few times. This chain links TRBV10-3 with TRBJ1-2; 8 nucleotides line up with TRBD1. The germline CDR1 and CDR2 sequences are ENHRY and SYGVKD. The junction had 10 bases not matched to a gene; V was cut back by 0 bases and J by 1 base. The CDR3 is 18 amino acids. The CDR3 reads CAISESIVGQVDNYGYTF. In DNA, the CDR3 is TGTGCCATCAGTGAGTCGATTGTGGGACAGGTTGATAACTATGGCTACACCTTC.

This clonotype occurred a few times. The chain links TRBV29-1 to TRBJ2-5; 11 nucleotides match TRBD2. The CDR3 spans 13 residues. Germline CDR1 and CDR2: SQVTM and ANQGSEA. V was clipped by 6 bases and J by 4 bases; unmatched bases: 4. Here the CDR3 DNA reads TGCAGCGTGTGGGGACTAGCGGCAGAGACCCAGTACTTC. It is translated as CSVWGLAAETQYF.

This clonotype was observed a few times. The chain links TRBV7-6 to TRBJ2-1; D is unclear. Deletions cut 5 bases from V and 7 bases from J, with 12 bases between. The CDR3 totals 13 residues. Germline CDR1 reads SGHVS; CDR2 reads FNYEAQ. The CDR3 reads CASSLGYVNEQFF. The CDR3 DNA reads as TGTGCCAGCAGCCTGGGTTATGTTAATGAGCAGTTCTTC.

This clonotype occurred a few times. CDR3 sequence: CSSRPGGLTQYF. The CDR3 DNA follows: TGCAGTTCCCGCCCCGGGGGCCTTACGCAGTATTTT. The V and J genes are TRBV20-1 and TRBJ2-3; either TRBD1 or TRBD2 may supply D (6 bases each). Germline CDR1 reads DFQATT; CDR2 reads SNEGSKA (reference sequence). The CDR3 has 12 residues. The V gene lost 8 bases and the J gene lost 8 bases, with 17 bases spanning the gap.

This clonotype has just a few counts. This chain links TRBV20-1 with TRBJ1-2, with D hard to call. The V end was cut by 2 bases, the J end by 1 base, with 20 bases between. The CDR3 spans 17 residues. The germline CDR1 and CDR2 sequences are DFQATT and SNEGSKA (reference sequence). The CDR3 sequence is CSARTPDAIIINYGYTF. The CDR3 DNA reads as TGCAGTGCTAGAACGCCGGACGCTATAATAATTAACTATGGCTACACCTTC.

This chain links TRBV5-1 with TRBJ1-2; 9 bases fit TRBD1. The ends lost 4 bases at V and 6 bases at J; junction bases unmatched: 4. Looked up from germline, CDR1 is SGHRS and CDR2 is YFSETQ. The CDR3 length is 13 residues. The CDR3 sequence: CASSLGQGNGYTF. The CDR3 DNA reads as TGCGCCAGCAGCCTTGGACAGGGGAATGGCTACACCTTC.

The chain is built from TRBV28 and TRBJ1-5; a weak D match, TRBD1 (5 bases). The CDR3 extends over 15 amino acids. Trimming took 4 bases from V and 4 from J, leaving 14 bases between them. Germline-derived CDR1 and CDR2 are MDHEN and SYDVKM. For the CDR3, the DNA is TGTGCCAGCAGTTCGGCAGACAGAATTAATCAGCCCCAGCATTTT. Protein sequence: CASSSADRINQPQHF.

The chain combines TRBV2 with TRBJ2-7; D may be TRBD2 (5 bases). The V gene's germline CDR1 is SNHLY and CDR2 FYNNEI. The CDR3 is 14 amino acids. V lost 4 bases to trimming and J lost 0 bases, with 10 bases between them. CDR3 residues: CASSGETSSYEQYF. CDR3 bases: TGTGCCAGCAGTGGGGAGACCAGCTCCTACGAGCAGTACTTC.

DNA of the CDR3: TGTGCCAGCTCAGCGCGACTAGCGGGGGCGAACACCGGGGAGCTGTTTTTT. It specifies CASSARLAGANTGELFF. The V gene is TRBV18, the J gene TRBJ2-2; TRBD2 matches 12 bases. Germline values: CDR1 KGHSH, CDR2 LQKENI. Germline trimming cut 5 bases from V and 0 bases from J; bases unmatched to any gene: 4. The CDR3 is 17 residues long.

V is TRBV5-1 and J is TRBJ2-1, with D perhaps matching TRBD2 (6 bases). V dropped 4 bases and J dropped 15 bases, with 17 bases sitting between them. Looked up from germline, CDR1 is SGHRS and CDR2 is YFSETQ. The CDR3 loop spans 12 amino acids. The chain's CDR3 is CASSPGGEPVFF. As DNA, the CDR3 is TGCGCCAGCAGCCCCGGGGGAGAGCCTGTGTTCTTC.

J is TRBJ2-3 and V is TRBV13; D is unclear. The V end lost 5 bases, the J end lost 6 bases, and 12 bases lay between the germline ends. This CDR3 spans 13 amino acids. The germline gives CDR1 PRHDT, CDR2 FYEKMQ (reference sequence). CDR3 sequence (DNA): TGTGCCAGCAGCCCAGAGACTCCCGATACGCAGTATTTT. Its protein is CASSPETPDTQYF.

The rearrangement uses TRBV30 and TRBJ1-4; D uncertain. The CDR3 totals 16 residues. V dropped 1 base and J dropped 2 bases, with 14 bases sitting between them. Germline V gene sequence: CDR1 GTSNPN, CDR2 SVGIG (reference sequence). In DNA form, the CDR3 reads TGTGCCTGGAGTGGACCCGAACTGGGCACTAATGAAAAACTGTTTTTT. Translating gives CAWSGPELGTNEKLFF.

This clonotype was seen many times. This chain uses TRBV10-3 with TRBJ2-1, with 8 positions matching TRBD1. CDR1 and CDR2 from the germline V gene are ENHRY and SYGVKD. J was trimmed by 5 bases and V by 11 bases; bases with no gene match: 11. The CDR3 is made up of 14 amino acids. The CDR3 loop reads CASLFGQGNNEQFF. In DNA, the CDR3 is TGTGCCTCCCTCTTCGGACAGGGTAACAATGAGCAGTTCTTC.

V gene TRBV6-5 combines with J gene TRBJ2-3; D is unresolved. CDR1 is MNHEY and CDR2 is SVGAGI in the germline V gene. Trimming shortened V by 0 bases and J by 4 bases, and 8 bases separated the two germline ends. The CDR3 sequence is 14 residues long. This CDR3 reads CASSYSSQADTQYF. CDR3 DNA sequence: TGTGCCAGCAGTTACTCTTCCCAGGCAGATACGCAGTATTTT.

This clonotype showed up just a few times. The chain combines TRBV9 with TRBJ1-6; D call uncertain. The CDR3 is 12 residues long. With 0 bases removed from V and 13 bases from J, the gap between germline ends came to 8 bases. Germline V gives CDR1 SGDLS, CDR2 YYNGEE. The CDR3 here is CASSVEGDPLHF. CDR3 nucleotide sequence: TGTGCCAGCAGCGTAGAGGGAGACCCCCTCCACTTT.